This T cell receptor beta chain was profiled in a study of cytomegalovirus exposure and HLA in healthy donors (dated by TCRdb to the late 2010s). For context, the study as a whole: An earlier analysis of roughly 500 of the donors reported approximately 260 Gb of sequence data and some 110 million unique TCR beta sequences obtained from roughly 180 million T cells. Donor age, sex, ethnicity and CMV serostatus were collected together with the repertoire data. On average, around 240,000 unique TCR beta nucleotide sequences were sequenced per donor among about 400 genotyped donors of the cohort, with about 19% of those sequences being non-productive. A later genetic analysis took genome-wide SNP genotypes for about three fifths of the 666 donors and used that subset as a discovery cohort. In an earlier analysis of 500 to 650 of the donors, high-throughput TCR beta sequencing was used to judge whether each TCR beta V gene segment behaved as functional or pseudogenic. The T cell repertoires of 666 subjects were profiled by immunosequencing and related to cytomegalovirus serostatus. The later analysis used no new phenotypic data to find candidate immune exposures, relying instead on TCR beta sequences and their occurrence across donors. The study combined high-throughput TCR immunosequencing, statistical association of individual TCRs with disease status, and machine learning to predict cytomegalovirus infection status. Among the roughly 400 genotyped donors, approximately 77% belonged to the genetic ancestry cluster associated with self-reported Caucasian donors. Besides the first cohort of about 730 subjects, a separate validation cohort made up of some 110 different subjects was used. All discovery cohort repertoires had been generated on a single sequencing platform. Five DR-DQ haplotypes were treated as single units for association and clustering because of strong linkage in the cohort. A later analysis re-analyzed previously published TCR beta repertoires from roughly 690 donors and added high-resolution HLA genotyping to study TCR occurrence patterns. Typing coverage differed by locus: A, B, C, DRB1 and DQB1 were typed in about 629-630 donors, DQA1 in 500 to 550, DPA1 in approximately 600, and DPB1 in 472. Class I and class II HLA loci were covered by the typing at four-digit resolution. The aim of the study was to test whether cataloging public T cell receptors could identify signatures of past pathogen exposure. Roughly 300 gigabases of sequencing data and around 87 million unique TCR sequences were included in an early release covering about 600 HLA-typed donors. On the study overall, not on this receptor specifically: It was suggested by the authors that the approach could potentially be generalized to other disease states and immunological phenotypes. A further reported finding was that TCR beta sequences accurately predicted the HLA-A and HLA-B alleles for most subjects in the first cohort. Cytomegalovirus status was reported to be diagnosed by the classifier with high specificity and sensitivity in both the original and validation cohorts. Strong co-occurrence of HLA alleles, especially DR and DQ, made assigning TCR associations to individual alleles difficult. Across donors, most TCR sequences were observed very rarely, whereas some public TCRs were present in many individuals. Broadly in line with IMGT annotations, most TCR beta V segments showed up in productive rearrangements about 87% or about 30% of the time in an earlier analysis of some 590 of the donors. A later analysis found that TCR association rates varied across HLA loci, with DRB1 alleles showing the most associated TCRs and HLA-C alleles the fewest. The sequencing pipeline was judged likely to have produced a cluster of highly shared sequence variants as a technical artifact. Because some donors lacked HLA typing at each locus, the association tests relied only on the typed subset. A total of 150 or so TCR beta chains were listed by the study as associated with cytomegalovirus. Presence/absence analyses assumed roughly uniform sequencing depth across donors, an assumption that may not hold. Because counts were too low, seventeen rarely observed V segments, including chromosome 9 orphons, were excluded from the earlier analysis of fewer than 650 of the donors. Compared with equally common non-associated chains, HLA-associated TCR beta chains in a later analysis were more clonally expanded and had lower generation probabilities. Correlated functional status among segregating V segments might reflect linkage disequilibrium, but an unknown experimental factor could not be ruled out. In this cohort, only TCR beta chains were sequenced, and detectable features were limited by the absence of alpha or paired-chain data. V-gene and J-gene trimming of TCR beta chains was associated with a missense DCLRE1C variant in a later genetic analysis, and the association was replicated in an independent cohort. Compared with the roughly 700-donor mean, donors in an Asian-associated ancestry cluster had fewer N-insertions in productive TCRs, according to a later genetic analysis. The only immune exposure information available for the cohort was CMV serostatus. According to a later analysis, most CMV-associated TCR beta chains appeared to be HLA-restricted, and the HLA associations seemed to be driven largely by CMV exposure. A later analysis reported that several top co-occurrence clusters appeared linked to parvovirus B19, influenza, CMV and Epstein-Barr virus. In vitro tests confirmed that a few of the cytomegalovirus-associated TCR beta chains recognize cytomegalovirus antigens. In a later analysis, around 15,000 TCR beta sequences were associated with specific HLA alleles at a false discovery rate of 0.05.

Points on this clone: The antigen it binds to is not known. Base qualities are missing; no much larger clone stands one base away.

The cohort comprised some 700 healthy bone marrow donors. All cohort members were sampled while nominally healthy, although unrecorded immune exposures were likely present. The donor tested CMV seronegative, placing the donor among the 350 to 400 seronegative members of the cohort. Every donor gave a peripheral blood sample, and the peripheral blood mononuclear cells from that sample were used for TCR beta sequencing. Genomic DNA extraction from the blood cell samples was performed with the Qiagen DNeasy Blood Extraction Kit. Libraries were prepared through the immunoSEQ multiplex PCR assay. A mixture of 60 forward primers for TCR Vbeta segments and 13 reverse primers for TCR Jbeta segments was used in the multiplex PCR. The CDR3 region of rearranged TCR beta genes was amplified from genomic DNA with a multiplex PCR assay. The amplified TCR beta libraries were sequenced on the Illumina HiSeq System as 87-base-pair reads. The study's own analysis went as follows. A later analysis counted tens of millions of unique TCR beta chains across the 550 to 800 repertoires, and around 9.9 million of these chains were shared by at least two donors. Raw reads were error-corrected and collapsed into unique sequences with a nearest-neighbor algorithm that merged closely related sequences to remove PCR and sequencing errors. V, D and J gene segments were assigned by aligning CDR3 sequences to IMGT reference sequences. Each retained sequence needed at least a six-nucleotide match to both a V gene segment and a J gene segment. Rearrangements were classified as productive when the CDR3 lacked stop codons and remained in frame with V and J, and all other rearrangements were classified as non-productive. CDR3 was defined by IMGT convention, running from the second conserved V-encoded cysteine to the conserved J-encoded phenylalanine. Sequences without an unambiguous match to a single V gene segment were excluded from the earlier analysis of approximately 560 of the donors. In an earlier analysis of some 590 of the donors, a V segment was called functional when productive rearrangements were above 56.7%, and segregating when the standard deviation between donors exceeded 5%. A statistical classification framework was built for diagnosing cytomegalovirus status from the catalog of TCR beta chain sequences. In a later analysis, V and J genes were assigned by comparing TCR nucleotide sequences against IMGT/GENE-DB human TR gene sequences. Using the TCRdist pipeline, a later analysis assigned CDR3 sequences along with most-parsimonious VDJ recombination scenarios. In a later analysis, each TCR beta chain was defined by its CDR3 amino acid sequence together with its V-gene family, and reads lacking a unique V-gene family were excluded. In a later analysis, several hundred highly shared, low-generation-probability nucleotide sequences were removed to address suspected cross-contamination and a sequencing artifact. In a later analysis, a clonal expansion index was calculated for each public chain from normalized within-repertoire ranks of inferred template counts. In a later analysis, generation probabilities were computed with a VDJ recombination model fitted to out-of-frame rearrangements, and the resulting probabilities were checked against IGoR. Hypergeometric tests were used in a later analysis to score TCR-TCR, TCR-HLA and TCR-CMV co-occurrence, with a repertoire-size bias correction applied to the TCR pairs. To estimate false discovery rates, a later analysis permuted the HLA or CMV assignments 20 times. A later analysis grouped co-occurring TCRs with DBSCAN, adding TCRdist sequence similarity when clustering within HLA-allele-positive subsets. Repertoires with fewer than 30,000 or more than 120,000 public chains, plus five repertoires with anomalous nucleotide sharing, were excluded from co-occurrence clustering. TCRdb's version of the immuneACCESS table is confined to in-frame rearrangements and falls short of the full clone set. An unresolved V gene accounts for under half of the shortfall where checked; the remainder is of unknown origin. V and J calls and clone size are those listed in that table; D and trimming were worked out from the DNA. The sample table lists some 130,000 clones, 80% of them with a count of one. The ten largest make up under 3% of the sample.

The sequence was collected from a man younger than 40 in good health and CMV-seronegative. The sequenced material came from PBMCs.

At the DNA level, the sequence is TGCGCCAGTTGCAGCGGGGCCGCCGGTTACAATGAGCAGTTCTTC. It codes for CASCSGAAGYNEQFF. The chain links TRBV4-1 with TRBJ2-1, and 7 junction bases match TRBD2. Including cysteine and phenylalanine, the CDR3 has 15 amino acids. The CDR3 DNA has 45 bases and is translated from base 1. At the junction V is shortened by 9 bases and J by 4 bases; bases outside the gene matches: 12. Per the germline V gene, MGHRA is the CDR1 and YSYEKL is the CDR2.